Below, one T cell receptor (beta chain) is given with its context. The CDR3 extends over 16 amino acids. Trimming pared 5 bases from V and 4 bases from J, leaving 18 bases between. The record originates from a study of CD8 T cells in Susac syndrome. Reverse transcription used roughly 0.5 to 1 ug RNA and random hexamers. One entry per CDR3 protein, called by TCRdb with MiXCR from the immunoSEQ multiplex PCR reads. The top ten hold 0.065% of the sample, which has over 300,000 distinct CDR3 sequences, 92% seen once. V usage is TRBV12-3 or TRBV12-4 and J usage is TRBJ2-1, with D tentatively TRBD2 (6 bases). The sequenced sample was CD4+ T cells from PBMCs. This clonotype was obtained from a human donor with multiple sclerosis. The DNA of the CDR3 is TGTGCCAGCAGTCTCCAGACCGCGGGGAGATACAATGAGCAGTTCTTC. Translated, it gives CASSLQTAGRYNEQFF.